This TCR beta chain emerged from a study of control samples from healthy donors and cancer patients (dated by TCRdb to 2019 to 2021). Remarks on this clone: The target of this receptor is not known. Base qualities are missing; no much larger clone stands one base away.

From its cysteine to its phenylalanine, the CDR3 spans 12 amino acids. CDR3 DNA only is kept here, 36 bases in frame from base 1. The V and J ends are trimmed by 3 bases and 6 bases, leaving 8 bases between them. Per the germline V gene (reference sequence), LGHDT is the CDR1 and YNNKEL is the CDR2. Libraries came from the immunoSEQ multiplex PCR assay. What TCRdb holds here is the immuneACCESS table cut down to in-frame rearrangements. Part of the clones is not present; checked against another copy, under half of the missing clones reflect an unresolved V gene, and the others are unexplained. This sample is represented by around 120,000 clones; 80% to 90% of them were singletons. Roughly 3% of the sample comes from the top ten.

The sequenced sample was blood. The receptor comes from a man aged 55 to 70 in good health. This chain is built from TRBV3-1 (or the pseudogene TRBV3-2) and TRBJ1-1; the D gene cannot be named for sure. CDR3 sequence: CASSQPLAEAFF. The nucleotide sequence reads as follows: TGTGCCAGCAGCCAGCCCCTAGCTGAAGCTTTCTTT.